This T cell receptor (beta chain) derives from a study of cytomegalovirus exposure and HLA in healthy donors. About the research overall: Unique TCRs from HLA-typed donors, 85 million to 100 million of them, were held in an early data release.

To note about this clone: The antigen remains unidentified.

The PCR ran on 60 Vbeta and 13 Jbeta primers. This table comes from immunoSEQ multiplex PCR, and its TCRdb copy is limited to in-frame clones, with some not included. The table has 160,000 or so clones, 81% seen once; the top ten hold around 4.7%. Regarding the study as a whole: Associated with cytomegalovirus, according to the listing, were 150 to 200 TCR beta chains. The number of N-insertions in an Asian-associated ancestry cluster was reportedly below the 666-donor mean in a later analysis. Most of the TCR beta V segments (in an earlier analysis) were productive either about 87% or about 30% of the time.

This CDR3 is built from 16 residues. Per germline, CDR1 SGHDN and CDR2 FVKESK. The germline V and J ends were trimmed by 1 base and 0 bases, with 9 bases remaining between them. The specimen was PBMCs. The sequence came from a woman aged 18-29 years in good health and CMV-seropositive. The chain carries TRBV14 and TRBJ1-4; the D is unclear. The CDR3: CASSQGRETTNEKLFF. The CDR3 DNA sequence: TGTGCCAGCAGCCAAGGGCGGGAAACAACTAATGAAAAACTGTTTTTT.